This TCR beta chain appears in the sequencing data of a study of T-cell memory formation after mild COVID-19 (dated by TCRdb to the early 2020s). Context from the whole study: TCR sequence clusters from the two donors were largely donor specific. In a couple of donors, T-cell clones that expanded and contracted after mild COVID-19 were tracked by sequencing TCRalpha and TCRbeta repertoires over time. The cohort was made up of two young adult volunteers, one female and one male, who were previously healthy.

The instrument given in TCRdb is Illumina NovaSeq 6000. cDNA libraries for TCRalpha and TCRbeta were prepared by 5'RACE using constant-segment primers, with sample barcodes and unique molecular identifiers added. Trizol reagent was used to extract RNA from every sample. The libraries were amplified in two PCR steps, and the second step added a second sample barcode and Illumina TruSeq adapters. The libraries were sequenced on an Illumina NovaSeq using 2 x 150 bp paired-end reads. On the authors' methods: Reads were demultiplexed and collapsed into UMI-guided consensus sequences with migec v1.2.7. With mixcr v2.1.11, UMI consensuses were aligned to TRA and TRB V and J templates and assembled into clonotypes. A clonotype was counted as expanded or contracted only if both edgeR and NoisET called the change significant, with noise models trained on biological replicates. For edgeR calls, the cutoffs were a false discovery rate-adjusted p below 0.01 and a log2 fold-change threshold of 1. PCA with hierarchical clustering of max-normalized trajectories of the 1000 most abundant clonotypes was used as exploratory dynamics analysis. The CD4 or CD8 phenotype of responding clones was assigned using the separately sequenced CD4+ and CD8+ repertoires. TCRdb reanalyzed the raw reads on its own, using fastp at Q25 for trimming and MiXCR for clone calling, and kept in-frame beta chains. Every entry covers one CDR3 protein and lists the most common genes and DNA from its rows. These V and J calls rely on TCRdb rather than the paper's analysis. Here the sample has roughly 100,000 distinct CDR3 sequences; around an eighth occur a single time. In total, the top ten clones hold roughly 27% of the sample.

The CDR3 has 14 amino acids, counting the end cysteine and phenylalanine. The sequence is cut down to CDR3 DNA, 42 bases in frame from base 1. CDR1 and CDR2, per the germline V gene (reference sequence), are DFQATT and SNEGSKA. Trimming leaves V shorter by 4 bases and J shorter by 2 bases, with the junction holding 6 bases beyond the gene matches. On the study overall, not on this receptor specifically: Whether the second-wave clones peaking on day 37 were SARS-CoV-2 specific was not confirmed. Contracting CD4+ clones turned up mainly in the CM and EM memory subsets, whereas EMRA was where CD8+ clones were enriched. Some responding clones were found in pre-infection memory, which suggests that pre-existing cross-reactive memory T cells took part in the SARS-CoV-2 response. From day 15 to 85, contracting clones showed balanced CD4/CD8 phenotypes, whereas a second wave of clones that expanded from day 15 to 37 leaned towards CD4+. The study covered only a couple of mild cases, and larger cohorts including severe cases with pre-infection samples were considered necessary.

In this sample, this clonotype turned up many times. Its antigen is not yet known. Base quality data are lacking; no much larger clone is found one base away. PBMCs were isolated by Ficoll-Paque density gradient centrifugation. This receptor was taken from an adult woman who had mild COVID-19 (a few samples of this study predate the infection). The sample titles of this study are shuffled in the database, so cell type and time point are left out; the donor was told from shared clones. The sequencing sample was made of PBMCs or a T cell subset sorted from them (not recorded which). Recombination joined TRBV20-1 with TRBJ2-7; the central 9 bases match TRBD2. The nucleotides read TGCAGTGCTATGCAACTAGCGGGCCCCTACGAGCAGTACTTC. Its product reads: CSAMQLAGPYEQYF.